The present T cell receptor beta chain was sequenced within a study of CD8 T cells in ankylosing spondylitis. The CDR3 has 12 residues. With 3 bases clipped from V and 7 bases from J, the junction kept 2 bases outside the gene matches. This clonotype was recorded at least ten times. What it binds is unknown. 5'-RACE, quantitative and with molecular barcodes, yielded the TCR beta libraries. TCRdb fed the 5' RACE reads into MiXCR, producing one record per CDR3 protein. The sample carries about 160,000 distinct CDR3 sequences, just over 9.5% recorded once. Study-wide points: Disease-linked clones proved CD8+ and comparatively uncommon in peripheral blood.

The genes are TRBV12-3 or TRBV12-4 and TRBJ2-5; 7 bases match TRBD2. The sequenced material came from blood, either unsorted or a sorted T cell fraction (not recorded which). The TCR sequence derives from a female donor with ankylosing spondylitis or in good health (not recorded which). CDR3 coding DNA: TGTGCCAGCAGTTTTTGGGGGGGGACCCAGTACTTC. Amino acids: CASSFWGGTQYF.